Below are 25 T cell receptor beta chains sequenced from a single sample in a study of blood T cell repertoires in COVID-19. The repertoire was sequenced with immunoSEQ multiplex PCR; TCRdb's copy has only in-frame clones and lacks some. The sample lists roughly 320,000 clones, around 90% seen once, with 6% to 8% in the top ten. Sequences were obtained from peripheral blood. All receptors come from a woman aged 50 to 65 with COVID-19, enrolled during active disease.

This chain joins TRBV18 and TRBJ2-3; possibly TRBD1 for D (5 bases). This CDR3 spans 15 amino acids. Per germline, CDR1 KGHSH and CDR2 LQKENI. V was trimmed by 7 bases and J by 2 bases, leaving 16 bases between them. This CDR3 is CASFTGDSYTDTQYF. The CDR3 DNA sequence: TGTGCCAGCTTCACGGGCGACAGTTACACAGATACGCAGTATTTT.

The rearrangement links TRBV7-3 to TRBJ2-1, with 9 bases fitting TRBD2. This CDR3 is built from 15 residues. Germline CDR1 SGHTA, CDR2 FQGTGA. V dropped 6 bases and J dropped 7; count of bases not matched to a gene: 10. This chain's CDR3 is CASRIGGSGSNEQFF. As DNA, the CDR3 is TGTGCCAGCAGGATCGGCGGTAGCGGGAGTAATGAGCAGTTCTTC.

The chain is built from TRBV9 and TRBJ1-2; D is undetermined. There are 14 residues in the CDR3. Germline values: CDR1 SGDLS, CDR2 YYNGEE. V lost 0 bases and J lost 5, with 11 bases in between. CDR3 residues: CASSVGTSGYGYTF. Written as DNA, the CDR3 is TGTGCCAGCAGCGTAGGTACATCGGGGTATGGCTACACCTTC.

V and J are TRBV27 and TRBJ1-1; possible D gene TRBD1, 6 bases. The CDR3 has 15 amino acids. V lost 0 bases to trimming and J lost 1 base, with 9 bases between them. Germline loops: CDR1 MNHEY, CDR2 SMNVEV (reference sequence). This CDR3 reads CASSLSGHPNTEAFF. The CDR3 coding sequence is TGTGCCAGCAGTTTATCGGGACATCCGAACACTGAAGCTTTCTTT.

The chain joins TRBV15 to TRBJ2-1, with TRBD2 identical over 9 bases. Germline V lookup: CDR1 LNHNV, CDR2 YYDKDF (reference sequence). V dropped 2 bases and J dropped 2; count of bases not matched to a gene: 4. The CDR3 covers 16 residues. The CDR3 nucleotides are TGTGCCACCAGCAGACCCGGGACTAGCCCCTACAATGAGCAGTTCTTC. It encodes CATSRPGTSPYNEQFF.

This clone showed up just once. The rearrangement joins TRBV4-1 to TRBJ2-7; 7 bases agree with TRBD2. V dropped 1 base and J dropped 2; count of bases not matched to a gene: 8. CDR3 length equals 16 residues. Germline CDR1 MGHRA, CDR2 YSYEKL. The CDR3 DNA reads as TGCGCCAGCAGCCAAGGGGTGGCGGGAGTCCCCTACGAGCAGTACTTC. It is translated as CASSQGVAGVPYEQYF.

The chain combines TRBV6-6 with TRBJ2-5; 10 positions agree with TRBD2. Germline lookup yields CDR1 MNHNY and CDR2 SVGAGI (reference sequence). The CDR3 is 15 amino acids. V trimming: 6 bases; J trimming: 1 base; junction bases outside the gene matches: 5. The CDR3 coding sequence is TGTGCCAGCAGGAATAGCGGGAGGTCCCAAGAGACCCAGTACTTC. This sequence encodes CASRNSGRSQETQYF.

Written as DNA, the CDR3 is TGTGCCAGCAGCGTAGGGGTTCGCAGCGGGATCCCCTACGAGCAGTACTTC. Translated, it gives CASSVGVRSGIPYEQYF. The chain carries TRBV9 and TRBJ2-7; 7 bases agree with TRBD2. CDR3 size: 17 residues. Germline values: CDR1 SGDLS, CDR2 YYNGEE. The ends lost 0 bases at V and 2 bases at J; junction bases unmatched: 11.

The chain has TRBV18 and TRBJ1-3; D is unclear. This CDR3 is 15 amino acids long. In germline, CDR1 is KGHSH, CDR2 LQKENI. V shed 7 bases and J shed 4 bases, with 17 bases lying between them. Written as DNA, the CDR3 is TGTGCCAGCTTCATGACGGCCCTCAGGGGAAACACCATATATTTT. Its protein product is CASFMTALRGNTIYF.

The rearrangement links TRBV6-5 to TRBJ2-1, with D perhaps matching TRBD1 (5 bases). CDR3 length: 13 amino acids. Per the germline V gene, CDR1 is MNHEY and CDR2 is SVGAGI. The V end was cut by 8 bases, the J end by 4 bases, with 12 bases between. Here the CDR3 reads CASRQSVYNEQFF. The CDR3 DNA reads TGTGCCAGCCGACAGAGCGTATACAATGAGCAGTTCTTC.

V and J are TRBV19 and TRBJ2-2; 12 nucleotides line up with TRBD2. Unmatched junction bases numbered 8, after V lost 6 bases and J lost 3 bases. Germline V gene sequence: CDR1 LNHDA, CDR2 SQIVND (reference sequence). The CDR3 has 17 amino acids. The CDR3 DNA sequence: TGTGCCAGTAGATACCTAGCGGGAGGGCCGGACACCGGGGAGCTGTTTTTT. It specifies CASRYLAGGPDTGELFF.

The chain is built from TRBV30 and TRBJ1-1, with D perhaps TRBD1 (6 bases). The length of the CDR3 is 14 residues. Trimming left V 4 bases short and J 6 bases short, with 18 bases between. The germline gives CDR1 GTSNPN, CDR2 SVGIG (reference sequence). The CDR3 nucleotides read TGTGCCTGGATCCCCCCCGGGGGGGCCGCTGAAGCTTTCTTT. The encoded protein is CAWIPPGGAAEAFF.

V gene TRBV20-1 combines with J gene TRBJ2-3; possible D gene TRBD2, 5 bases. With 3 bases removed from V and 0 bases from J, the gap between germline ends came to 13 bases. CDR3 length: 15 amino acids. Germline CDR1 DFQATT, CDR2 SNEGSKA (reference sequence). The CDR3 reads CSASGQRSSTDTQYF. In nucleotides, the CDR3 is TGCAGTGCTAGTGGCCAGCGGTCAAGCACAGATACGCAGTATTTT.

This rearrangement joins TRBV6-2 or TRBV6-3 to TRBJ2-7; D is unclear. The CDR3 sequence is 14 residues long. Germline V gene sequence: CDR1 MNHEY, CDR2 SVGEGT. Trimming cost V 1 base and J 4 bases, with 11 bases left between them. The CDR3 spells CASSYYQVRYEQYF. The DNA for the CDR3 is TGTGCCAGCAGTTACTACCAGGTACGATACGAGCAGTACTTC.

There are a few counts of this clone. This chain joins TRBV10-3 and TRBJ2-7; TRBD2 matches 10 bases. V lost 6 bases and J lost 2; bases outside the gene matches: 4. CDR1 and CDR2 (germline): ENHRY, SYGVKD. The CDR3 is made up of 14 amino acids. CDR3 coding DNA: TGTGCCATCAGGTTAACTAGCGGGACCTACGAGCAGTACTTC. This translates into CAIRLTSGTYEQYF.

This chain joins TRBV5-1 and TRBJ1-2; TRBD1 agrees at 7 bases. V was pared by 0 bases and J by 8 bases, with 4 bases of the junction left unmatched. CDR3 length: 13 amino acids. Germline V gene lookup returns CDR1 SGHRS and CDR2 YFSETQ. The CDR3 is CASSLEGGIGYTF. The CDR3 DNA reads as TGCGCCAGCAGCTTGGAAGGGGGCATAGGCTACACCTTC.

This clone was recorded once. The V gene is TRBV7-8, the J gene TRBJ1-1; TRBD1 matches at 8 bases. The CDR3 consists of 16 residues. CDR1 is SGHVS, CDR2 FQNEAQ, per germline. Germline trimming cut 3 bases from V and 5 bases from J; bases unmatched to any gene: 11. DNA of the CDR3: TGTGCCAGCAGCTTCGGACAGGGCCTCGTTGGGACTGAAGCTTTCTTT. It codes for CASSFGQGLVGTEAFF.

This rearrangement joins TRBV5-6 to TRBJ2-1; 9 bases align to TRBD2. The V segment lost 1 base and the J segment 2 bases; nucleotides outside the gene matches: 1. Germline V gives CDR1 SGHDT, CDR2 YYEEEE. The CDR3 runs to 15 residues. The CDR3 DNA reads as TGTGCCAGCAGCTTGAGCGGGGGGCCCTACAATGAGCAGTTCTTC. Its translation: CASSLSGGPYNEQFF.

This CDR3 reads CASSAPRTSGRIEQFF. The CDR3 DNA reads TGTGCCAGCAGCGCCCCCCGGACTAGCGGGAGGATTGAGCAGTTCTTC. The genes are TRBV9 and TRBJ2-1; 14 bases match TRBD2. The V segment lost 3 bases and the J segment 9 bases; nucleotides outside the gene matches: 8. The CDR3 runs 16 residues. The V gene's germline CDR1 is SGDLS and CDR2 YYNGEE.

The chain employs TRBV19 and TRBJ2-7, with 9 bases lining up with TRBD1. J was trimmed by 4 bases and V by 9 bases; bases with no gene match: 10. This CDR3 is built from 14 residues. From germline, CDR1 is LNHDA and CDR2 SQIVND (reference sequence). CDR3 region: CASTPGQGGYEQYF. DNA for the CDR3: TGTGCCAGCACTCCGGGACAGGGAGGGTACGAGCAGTACTTC.

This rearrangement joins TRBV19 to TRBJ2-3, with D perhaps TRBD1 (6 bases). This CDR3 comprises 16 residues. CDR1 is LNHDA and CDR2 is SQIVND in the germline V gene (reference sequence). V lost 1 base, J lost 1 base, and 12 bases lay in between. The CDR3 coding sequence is TGTGCCAGTAGTATAGGCCTGGACAGAGGCACAGATACGCAGTATTTT. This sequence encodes CASSIGLDRGTDTQYF.

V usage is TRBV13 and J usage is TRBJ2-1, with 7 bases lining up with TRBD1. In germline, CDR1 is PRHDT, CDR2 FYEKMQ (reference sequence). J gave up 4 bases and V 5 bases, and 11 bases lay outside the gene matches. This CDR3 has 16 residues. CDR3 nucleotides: TGTGCCAGCAGCATCTGGGAAGGGGGCCCGTACAATGAGCAGTTCTTC. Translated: CASSIWEGGPYNEQFF.

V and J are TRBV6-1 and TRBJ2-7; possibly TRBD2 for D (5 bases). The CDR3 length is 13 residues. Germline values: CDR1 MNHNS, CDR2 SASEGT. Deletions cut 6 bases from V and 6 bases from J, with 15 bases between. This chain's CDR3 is CASSARRGSEQYF. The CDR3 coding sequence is TGTGCCAGCAGCGCCCGGCGTGGGAGCGAGCAGTACTTC.

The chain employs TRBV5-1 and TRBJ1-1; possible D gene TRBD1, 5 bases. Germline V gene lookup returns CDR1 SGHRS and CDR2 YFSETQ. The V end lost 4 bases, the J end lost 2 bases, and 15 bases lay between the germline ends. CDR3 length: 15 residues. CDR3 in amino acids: CASSIGTGINTEAFF. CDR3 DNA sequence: TGCGCCAGCAGCATCGGGACTGGGATCAACACTGAAGCTTTCTTT.

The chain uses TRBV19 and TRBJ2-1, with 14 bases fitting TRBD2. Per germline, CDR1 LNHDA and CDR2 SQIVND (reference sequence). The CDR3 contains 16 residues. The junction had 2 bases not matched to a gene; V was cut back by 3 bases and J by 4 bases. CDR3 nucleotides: TGTGCCAGTAGTATTAGACTAGCGGGAGGGTACAATGAGCAGTTCTTC. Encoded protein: CASSIRLAGGYNEQFF.